The present entry profiles one TCR beta chain with its context. Its antigen is as yet unknown. Measured with immunoSEQ multiplex PCR; TCRdb has only the in-frame clones, and not every one. Of some 9,200 clones listed, over 60% are singletons. These data belong to a study of T cell clones after liver transplantation. Study-wide background: Post-transplant blood was tracked for graft-donor-reactive T cell clones identified in a pre-transplant mixed lymphocyte reaction. Tolerance: complete withdrawal held at least one year, liver enzymes staying within twice normal. General observations from the study: Low donor cell numbers restricted donor-reactive repertoire measurement in two subjects. Compared with third party-reactive sequences, donor-reactive ones declined more, independent of withdrawal success.

This CDR3 is built from 16 residues. V was cut by 5 bases and J by 1 base, with 17 bases left in between. CDR1 is MDHEN, CDR2 SYDVKM, per germline. The sequencing used CD8+ T cells from blood, collected at the approximately 15-month timepoint. The source is a human patient who received a liver transplant. A subset of T cells may come from the graft donor. The genes are TRBV28 and TRBJ2-5, with D maybe TRBD2 (5 bases). This CDR3 is CASSPQLRGPQETQYF. CDR3 nucleotides: TGTGCCAGCAGTCCCCAACTAAGAGGGCCCCAAGAGACCCAGTACTTC.